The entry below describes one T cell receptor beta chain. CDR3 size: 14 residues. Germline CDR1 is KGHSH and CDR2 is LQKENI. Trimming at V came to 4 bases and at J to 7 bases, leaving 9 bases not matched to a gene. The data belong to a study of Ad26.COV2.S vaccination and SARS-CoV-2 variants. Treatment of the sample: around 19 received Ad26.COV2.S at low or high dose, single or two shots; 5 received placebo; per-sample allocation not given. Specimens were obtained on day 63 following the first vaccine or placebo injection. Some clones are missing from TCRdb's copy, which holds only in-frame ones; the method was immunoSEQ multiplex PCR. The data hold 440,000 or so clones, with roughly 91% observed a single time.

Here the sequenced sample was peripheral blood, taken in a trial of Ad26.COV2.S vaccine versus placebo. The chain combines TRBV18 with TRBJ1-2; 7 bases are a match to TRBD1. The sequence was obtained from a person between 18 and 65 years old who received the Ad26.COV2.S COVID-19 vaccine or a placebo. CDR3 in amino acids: CASSLDRQGRGYTF. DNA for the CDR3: TGTGCCAGCTCACTTGACCGACAGGGACGTGGCTACACCTTC.